Following are 9 T cell receptor beta chains from one sample sequenced in a study of CD4 and CD8 cells across lung adenocarcinoma regions. TCRdb reanalysed the PCR reads using MiXCR and keeps one entry per CDR3 protein. Of under 8,500 distinct CDR3 sequences listed, less than 55% are singletons. Sequencing was carried out using CD4+ T cells from the center of a lung tumor. The source of these receptors is a female donor with lung adenocarcinoma. The CD4 and CD8 labels of this study may be unreliable.

In its sample, this clonotype is medium-sized (0.01 to 0.1%). The V and J genes are TRBV11-3 and TRBJ2-3; 10 bases fit TRBD1. The germline gives CDR1 SGHNT, CDR2 YENEEA. The CDR3 totals 15 residues. J was trimmed by 7 bases and V by 5 bases; bases with no gene match: 9. CDR3 sequence reads: CASSPGQGEGNTQYF. In DNA form, the CDR3 reads TGTGCCAGCAGCCCCGGACAGGGGGAGGGTAATACGCAGTATTTT. The complete variable domain, with remaining parts taken from reference TRBV11-3 and TRBJ2-3, reads EAGVVQSPRYKIIEKKQPVAFWCNPISGHNTLYWYLQNLGQGPELLIRYENEEAVDDSQLPKDRFSAERLKGVDSTLKIQPAELGDSAVYLCASSPGQGEGNTQYFGPGTRLTVL.

This clonotype is judged medium-sized. This rearrangement joins TRBV6-1 to TRBJ2-3; TRBD1 aligns across 12 bases. The CDR3 spans 14 residues. Germline CDR1 is MNHNS and CDR2 is SASEGT. Trimming cost V 6 bases and J 8 bases; bases outside gene matches: 6. The CDR3 spells CASRPGTGGVTQYF. Here the CDR3 DNA reads TGTGCCAGCAGGCCCGGGACAGGGGGCGTTACGCAGTATTTT.

The chain carries TRBV7-2 and TRBJ2-5; 10 bases match TRBD2. Per germline, CDR1 SGHTA and CDR2 FQGNSA. The CDR3 runs 16 residues. V lost 5 bases, J lost 0 bases, and 6 bases stayed unmatched. CDR3 coding DNA: TGTGCCAGCAGCCGACCCACTAGCGGGGACCAAGAGACCCAGTACTTC. Protein sequence: CASSRPTSGDQETQYF.

This clonotype was counted between two and nine times. V gene TRBV5-1 combines with J gene TRBJ2-3; tentatively, D is TRBD1 (7 bases). V lost 0 bases to trimming and J lost 10 bases, with 30 bases between them. This CDR3 has 19 residues. Germline lookup yields CDR1 SGHRS and CDR2 YFSETQ. The CDR3 coding sequence is TGCGCCAGCAGCTTGGAGGGACTTCTCGCGATGGGTGCAACAGGGGCGCAGTATTTT. Translating it yields CASSLEGLLAMGATGAQYF.

The chain has TRBV27 and TRBJ2-1, with no clear D. CDR1 and CDR2 from the germline V gene are MNHEY and SMNVEV (reference sequence). The V end was cut by 5 bases, the J end by 7 bases, with 24 bases between. This CDR3 contains 17 residues. The CDR3 reads CASSATLSSRLRNEQFF. The CDR3 DNA is TGTGCCAGCAGTGCTACCCTCAGCTCAAGGTTACGGAATGAGCAGTTCTTC.

There are a few counts of this clonotype. The chain uses TRBV6-1 and TRBJ2-1, with a weak D call TRBD2 (6 bases). V was shortened by 5 bases and J by 7 bases, with 15 bases between the two germline ends. CDR3 length: 14 amino acids. CDR1 and CDR2 (germline): MNHNS, SASEGT. This chain's CDR3 is CASSPRRGQNEQFF. The CDR3 DNA reads as TGTGCCAGCAGTCCCAGGAGGGGTCAAAATGAGCAGTTCTTC.

J is TRBJ2-3 and V is TRBV3-1, with 8 bases matching TRBD2. The junction had 2 bases not matched to a gene; V was cut back by 0 bases and J by 0 bases. Germline V gene lookup returns CDR1 LGHDT and CDR2 YNNKEL (reference sequence). The CDR3 runs to 16 residues. The CDR3 loop reads CASSQDPGGSTDTQYF. The CDR3 nucleotides are TGTGCCAGCAGCCAAGATCCGGGAGGGAGCACAGATACGCAGTATTTT.

This clonotype has only a few counts. This chain connects TRBV4-1 to TRBJ1-2, with D possibly matching TRBD1 (5 bases). V shed 5 bases and J shed 4 bases, with 23 bases lying between them. The V gene's germline CDR1 is MGHRA and CDR2 YSYEKL. This CDR3 has 17 amino acids. The CDR3 bases are TGCGCCAGCAGCGAAGGACAAACCCGAAGGGGTGCCTATGGCTACACCTTC. Its protein product is CASSEGQTRRGAYGYTF.

The chain combines TRBV10-1 with TRBJ2-1; no definite D call. The CDR3 has 13 residues. Trimming removed 4 bases at V and 8 bases at J, with 12 bases between. The germline CDR1 and CDR2 sequences are WNHNN and SYGVQD (reference sequence). The CDR3 protein is CASSAEGFHEQFF. In DNA form, the CDR3 reads TGCGCCAGCAGTGCGGAAGGTTTCCATGAGCAGTTCTTC.